The clone carrying this TCR beta chain was recorded a few times. Its antigen is currently unknown. In TCRdb, the RT-PCR reads were re-called with MiXCR into one record per CDR3 protein. The table records 200,000 to 250,000 distinct CDR3 sequences, 9% to 15% of them present only once. Germline lookup yields CDR1 MNHNS and CDR2 SASEGT. This CDR3 comprises 16 residues. Unmatched junction bases numbered 5, after V lost 5 bases and J lost 3 bases. The entry originates in a study of response to subunit inactivated influenza vaccine. Study-level findings and limits: Authors suggested each seasonal influenza vaccination recruits few new T cells.

Specimen: non-naive T cells sorted from PBMCs, collected less than 15 days before vaccination. The chain uses TRBV6-1 and TRBJ2-6, with 9 bases lining up with TRBD2. The sequence derives from a man aged 50 to 59 who received an inactivated influenza vaccine. This CDR3 reads CASSMASGNGANVLTF. The CDR3 DNA follows: TGTGCCAGCAGTATGGCTAGCGGGAATGGGGCCAACGTCCTGACTTTC.